A single T cell receptor beta chain is shown here with its context. What it recognizes is unknown. The CDR3 runs 15 residues. V was shortened by 4 bases and J by 0 bases, with 10 bases between the two germline ends. Germline V gene lookup returns CDR1 GTSNPN and CDR2 SVGIG (reference sequence). The repertoire was sequenced with immunoSEQ multiplex PCR; TCRdb's copy has only in-frame clones and lacks some. The sample carries roughly 92,000 clones, 92% recorded once. Brentuximab vedotin exposure varied, and every patient relapsed after autologous stem cell transplantation. The patients, who had relapsed/refractory classical Hodgkin lymphoma, achieved best responses of complete response, partial response or progressive disease. The sample comes from a study of PD-1 blockade in classical Hodgkin lymphoma. Findings and caveats of the study: Newly diagnosed patients and complete responders had comparable diversity at baseline. The CD4+ diversity rise by C4D1 was clearest in complete responders.

The source of this sequence is a human donor with classical Hodgkin lymphoma. The rearrangement joins TRBV30 to TRBJ2-6; D remains unclear. Here the sequenced sample was peripheral blood mononuclear cells (PBMCs), taken at baseline. In DNA, the CDR3 is TGTGCCTGGAATTTGGCGGCCTCTGGGGCCAACGTCCTGACTTTC. Residues: CAWNLAASGANVLTF.